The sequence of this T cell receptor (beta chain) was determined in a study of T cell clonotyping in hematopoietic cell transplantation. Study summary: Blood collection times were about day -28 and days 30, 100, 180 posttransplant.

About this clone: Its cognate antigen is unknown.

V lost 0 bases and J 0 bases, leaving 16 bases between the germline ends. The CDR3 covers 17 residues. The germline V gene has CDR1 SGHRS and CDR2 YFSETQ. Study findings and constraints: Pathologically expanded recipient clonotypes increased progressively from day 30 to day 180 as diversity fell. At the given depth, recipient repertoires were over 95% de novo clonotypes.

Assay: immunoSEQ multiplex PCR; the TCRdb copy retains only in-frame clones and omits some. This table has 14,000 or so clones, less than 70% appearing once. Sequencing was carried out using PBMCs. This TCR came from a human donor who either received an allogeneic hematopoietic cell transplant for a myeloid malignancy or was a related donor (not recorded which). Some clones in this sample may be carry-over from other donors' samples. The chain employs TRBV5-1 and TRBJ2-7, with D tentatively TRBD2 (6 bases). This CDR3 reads CASSLDSGGTSSYEQYF. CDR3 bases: TGCGCCAGCAGCTTGGATAGCGGAGGAACCTCCTCCTACGAGCAGTACTTC.